A single count supports the clone carrying this TCR beta chain. This entry belongs to a study of blood T cell repertoires in COVID-19. Overall study: COVID-19 samples from acute and convalescent phases originated in the United States, Italy and Spain. T cells, B-cell-depleted T cells, or PBMCs supplied cDNA or gDNA.

J was trimmed by 7 bases and V by 6 bases; bases with no gene match: 6. The CDR3 is 12 residues long. Germline loops: CDR1 SGHTS, CDR2 YDEGEE. Under the authors' procedure: By means of reference gene primer amplification, nucleated cell counts were estimated. Method: immunoSEQ multiplex PCR; TCRdb's copy keeps in-frame clones and lacks some. V and J calls and clone size are those listed in that table; D and trimming were worked out from the DNA. Of around 130,000 clones in the sample, around 85% are singletons; the top ten hold around 16%. The sequenced sample was peripheral blood. The chain has TRBV5-8 and TRBJ1-1, with 7 bases matching TRBD1. This TCR derives from a woman between 50 and 59 years old who had recovered from COVID-19. The CDR3 sequence is CASTLQGFEAFF. The CDR3 DNA reads as TGTGCCAGCACACTACAGGGGTTTGAAGCTTTCTTT.